Listed below are T cell receptor beta chains from one sample, sequenced in a study of long-term antiretroviral therapy in people with HIV. The repertoire was sequenced with immunoSEQ multiplex PCR; TCRdb's copy has only in-frame clones and lacks some. The sample lists some 18,000 clones; over 65% were seen once. The sample was unsorted PBMCs, taken 0.5 years before starting antiretroviral therapy. These receptors came from a woman in her forties or fifties with HIV. The CDR3 runs from the conserved cysteine through the conserved F or W. Each record gives: CDR3 protein, CDR3 DNA, clone size, D gene, V gene, J gene. D genes are given only for firm matches. Clone size is shown for a subset of rows, as once, few, many or a class of expanded clone.

CATSRGDRYGYTF,TGTGCCACCAGCAGGGGTGACAGATATGGCTACACCTTC,NA,NA,TRBV15,TRBJ1-2
CASSQTYHQPQHF,TGTGCCAGCAGCCAAACTTATCATCAGCCCCAGCATTTT,few,NA,TRBV14,TRBJ1-5
CASSPLARDRVGYTF,TGTGCCAGCTCACCCCTAGCCCGGGACAGGGTAGGCTACACCTTC,once,TRBD1,TRBV18,TRBJ1-2
CASSPGTGYQVHQPQHF,TGTGCCAGTAGCCCCGGGACAGGGTATCAAGTGCATCAGCCCCAGCATTTT,NA,TRBD1,TRBV19,TRBJ1-5
CASSLSSGANVLTF,TGTGCCAGCAGTCTGAGCTCTGGGGCCAACGTCCTGACTTTC,NA,NA,TRBV6-5,TRBJ2-6
CASNRQGSTEAFF,TGTGCCAGCAATAGACAGGGGAGCACTGAAGCTTTCTTT,NA,TRBD1,TRBV6-1,TRBJ1-1
CASSLGLAGTTDTQYF,TGTGCCAGCAGCTTGGGGCTAGCGGGGACGACAGATACGCAGTATTTT,NA,TRBD2,TRBV5-5,TRBJ2-3
CASAFRENTEAFF,TGTGCTAGTGCCTTCCGGGAGAACACTGAAGCTTTCTTT,NA,NA,TRBV12-5,TRBJ1-1
CASSVVRGPLETQYF,TGTGCCAGCAGCGTAGTGAGGGGACCTTTGGAGACCCAGTACTTC,NA,NA,TRBV9,TRBJ2-5
CASSLGSGTNTLHF,TGTGCCAGCAGCTTAGGATCGGGCACCAATACCCTCCACTTT,NA,NA,TRBV7-3,TRBJ1-6
CASSLGNQPQHF,TGTGCCAGCAGCTTAGGGAATCAGCCCCAGCATTTT,NA,NA,TRBV7-9,TRBJ1-5
CASNDINRGEQFF,TGTGCCAGTAACGACATTAACAGGGGCGAGCAGTTCTTC,NA,TRBD1,TRBV19,TRBJ2-1
CASSYSSFTSTDTQYF,TGTGCCAGCAGTTACTCCTCCTTTACTAGCACAGATACGCAGTATTTT,NA,NA,TRBV6-5,TRBJ2-3
CASSYLDRNYGYTF,TGTGCCAGCAGTTATCTGGACAGAAACTATGGCTACACCTTC,NA,NA,TRBV6-5,TRBJ1-2
CASSLAVLPTDTQYF,TGTGCCAGCAGCTTAGCCGTCTTACCCACAGATACGCAGTATTTT,NA,NA,TRBV7-9,TRBJ2-3
CAISELPNSFASDTQYF,TGTGCCATCAGTGAGCTCCCTAATTCGTTTGCGTCAGATACGCAGTATTTT,NA,NA,TRBV10-3,TRBJ2-3
CASSLEAITGNTIYF,TGCGCCAGCAGCTTGGAGGCAATAACTGGAAACACCATATATTTT,NA,NA,TRBV5-1,TRBJ1-3
CASRLRGSDEKLFF,TGTGCCAGTCGTCTCAGGGGCTCTGATGAAAAACTGTTTTTT,NA,NA,TRBV5-6,TRBJ1-4
CASSPTGTNEKLFF,TGTGCCAGCAGCCCGACAGGGACAAATGAAAAACTGTTTTTT,NA,TRBD1,TRBV5-4,TRBJ1-4
CASSLIIRGTTGELFF,TGTGCCAGCAGCTTAATTATTAGGGGTACGACCGGGGAGCTGTTTTTT,NA,NA,TRBV7-9,TRBJ2-2
CASGRRGEQYF,TGTGCCAGCGGACGTCGGGGCGAGCAGTACTTC,NA,NA,TRBV5-5,TRBJ2-7
CASSPNRFVVDGYTF,TGTGCCAGCTCACCAAACAGGTTTGTTGTCGATGGCTACACCTTC,NA,NA,TRBV18,TRBJ1-2
CASSEAGGSSNQPQHF,TGTGCCAGCAGTGAAGCGGGGGGGTCTAGCAATCAGCCCCAGCATTTT,NA,NA,TRBV2,TRBJ1-5
CASSNSGTSGVRYNEQFF,TGTGCCAGCAGCAACTCCGGGACTAGCGGGGTACGGTACAATGAGCAGTTCTTC,NA,TRBD2,TRBV7-2,TRBJ2-1